These T cell receptor beta chains were read from a single sample in a study of blood T cell repertoires in COVID-19. Repertoires were generated with immunoSEQ multiplex PCR, while TCRdb's copy carries only in-frame clones and drops some. The sample has tens of thousands of clones; around 85% are singletons. Sequenced sample: peripheral blood. The receptors shown here come from a man in his fifties or sixties with active or convalescent COVID-19. Each CDR3 is given with its conserved first and last residue.

V gene | CDR3 protein
TRBV5-6 | CASSLGPQNTIYF
TRBV28 | CASRQGVGSPLHF
TRBV7-9 | CASSRDRGTYNEQFF
TRBV19 | CATSLTGGSGANVLTF
TRBV6-2/TRBV6-3 | CASSSLGTDTQYF
TRBV4-3 | CASSQAPFAGATDTQYF
TRBV30 | CAWTGFGNSPLHF
TRBV2 | CASQTAGANTGELFF
TRBV5-4 | CASSLAGSGSSGEQFF
TRBV9 | CASSGGQGAYNEQFF
TRBV2 | CASRDGQASTTEAFF
TRBV3-1/TRBV3-2 | CASSRAGTGVDGYTF
TRBV4-2 | CASSRRLAEGTDTQYF
TRBV11-2 | CASSASLLAPYNEQFF
TRBV28 | CATVKGQLNTEAFF
TRBV10-2 | CASSDRTGPNQPQHF
TRBV12-3/TRBV12-4 | CASSNTGIDGYTF
TRBV5-1 | CASSLEAGLNTEAFF
TRBV2 | CASSEVRNTGELFF
TRBV28 | CATTETGTGVAGELFF
TRBV6-5 | CASSTGTGVSPLHF
TRBV5-1 | CASSLEVGGPSNEQFF
TRBV28 | CASSIREKLFF
TRBV12-3/TRBV12-4 | CASRGLEREQFF
TRBV7-8 | CASSPGQPNQPQHF
TRBV28 | CASTQGVGYTEAFF
TRBV6-2/TRBV6-3 | CASSKLAARETQYF
TRBV5-1 | CASSFDQGTEAFF
TRBV15 | CATSRGQANEKLFF
TRBV24-1 | CATSDPQYPSRAFF
TRBV6-2/TRBV6-3 | CVSSFYRGTEAFF
TRBV28 | CASSFRGRPQHF
TRBV3-1/TRBV3-2 | CATAGQGAREQFF
TRBV7-2 | CASSSGGQKNTEAFF
TRBV23-1 | CASNCRGVGQFF
TRBV6-5 | CASSTGENQPQHF
TRBV28 | CASSLGNRDGYTF
TRBV28 | CASSLAGREGTEAFF
TRBV3-1/TRBV3-2 | CASSQVSGAETQYF
TRBV2 | CASSVQTGMQPQHF
TRBV9 | CASSESPYNEQFF
TRBV7-9 | CASNLQGRAFF
TRBV6-1 | CASSELAYSNQPQHF
TRBV20-1 | CSVLFNEKLFF
TRBV6-1 | CASSESGNQPQHF
TRBV4-3 | CASSQVVRGLAGDEQFF
TRBV5-4 | CASSLGGGLDGYTF
TRBV6-2/TRBV6-3 | CASSASGGRVWTQYF
TRBV7-8 | CASSLGQGYSPLHF
TRBV7-6 | CASSLLGTGREKLFF
TRBV9 | CASSVSGTVNTEAFF
TRBV30 | CAWRGEGRGGYTF
TRBV6-1 | CASSDMGGPGANVLTF
TRBV15 | CATSRGLLAGGSDTQYF
TRBV5-4 | CASSPGQINSPLHF
TRBV11-2 | CASSLGRLGETQYF
TRBV6-1 | CASSESTSTGGSTEAFF